This T cell receptor beta chain was profiled in a study of response to subunit inactivated influenza vaccine. One entry per CDR3 protein results from TCRdb running MiXCR on the RT-PCR reads. The sample lists about 520,000 distinct CDR3 sequences; 25% were seen once. A remark on this clonotype: The CDR3 end shows no conserved phenylalanine or tryptophan, and so a read error is likely.

The receptor was isolated from a man aged 50 to 59 who received an inactivated influenza vaccine. The material sequenced was CD4+ T cells sorted from PBMCs, taken approximately 5 days after vaccination.

The DNA of the CDR3 is TGTGCCAGCGGGCTTAGCGGGGCCTACAATGAGCAGTTCCTC. This sequence encodes CASGLSGAYNEQFL. The rearrangement joins TRBV3-1 to TRBJ2-1; TRBD2 agrees at 8 bases. Losses at the gene ends were 8 bases for V and 2 bases for J; bases not matched to a gene: 5. The length of the CDR3 is 14 residues. CDR1 and CDR2 (germline): LGHDT, YNNKEL (reference sequence).